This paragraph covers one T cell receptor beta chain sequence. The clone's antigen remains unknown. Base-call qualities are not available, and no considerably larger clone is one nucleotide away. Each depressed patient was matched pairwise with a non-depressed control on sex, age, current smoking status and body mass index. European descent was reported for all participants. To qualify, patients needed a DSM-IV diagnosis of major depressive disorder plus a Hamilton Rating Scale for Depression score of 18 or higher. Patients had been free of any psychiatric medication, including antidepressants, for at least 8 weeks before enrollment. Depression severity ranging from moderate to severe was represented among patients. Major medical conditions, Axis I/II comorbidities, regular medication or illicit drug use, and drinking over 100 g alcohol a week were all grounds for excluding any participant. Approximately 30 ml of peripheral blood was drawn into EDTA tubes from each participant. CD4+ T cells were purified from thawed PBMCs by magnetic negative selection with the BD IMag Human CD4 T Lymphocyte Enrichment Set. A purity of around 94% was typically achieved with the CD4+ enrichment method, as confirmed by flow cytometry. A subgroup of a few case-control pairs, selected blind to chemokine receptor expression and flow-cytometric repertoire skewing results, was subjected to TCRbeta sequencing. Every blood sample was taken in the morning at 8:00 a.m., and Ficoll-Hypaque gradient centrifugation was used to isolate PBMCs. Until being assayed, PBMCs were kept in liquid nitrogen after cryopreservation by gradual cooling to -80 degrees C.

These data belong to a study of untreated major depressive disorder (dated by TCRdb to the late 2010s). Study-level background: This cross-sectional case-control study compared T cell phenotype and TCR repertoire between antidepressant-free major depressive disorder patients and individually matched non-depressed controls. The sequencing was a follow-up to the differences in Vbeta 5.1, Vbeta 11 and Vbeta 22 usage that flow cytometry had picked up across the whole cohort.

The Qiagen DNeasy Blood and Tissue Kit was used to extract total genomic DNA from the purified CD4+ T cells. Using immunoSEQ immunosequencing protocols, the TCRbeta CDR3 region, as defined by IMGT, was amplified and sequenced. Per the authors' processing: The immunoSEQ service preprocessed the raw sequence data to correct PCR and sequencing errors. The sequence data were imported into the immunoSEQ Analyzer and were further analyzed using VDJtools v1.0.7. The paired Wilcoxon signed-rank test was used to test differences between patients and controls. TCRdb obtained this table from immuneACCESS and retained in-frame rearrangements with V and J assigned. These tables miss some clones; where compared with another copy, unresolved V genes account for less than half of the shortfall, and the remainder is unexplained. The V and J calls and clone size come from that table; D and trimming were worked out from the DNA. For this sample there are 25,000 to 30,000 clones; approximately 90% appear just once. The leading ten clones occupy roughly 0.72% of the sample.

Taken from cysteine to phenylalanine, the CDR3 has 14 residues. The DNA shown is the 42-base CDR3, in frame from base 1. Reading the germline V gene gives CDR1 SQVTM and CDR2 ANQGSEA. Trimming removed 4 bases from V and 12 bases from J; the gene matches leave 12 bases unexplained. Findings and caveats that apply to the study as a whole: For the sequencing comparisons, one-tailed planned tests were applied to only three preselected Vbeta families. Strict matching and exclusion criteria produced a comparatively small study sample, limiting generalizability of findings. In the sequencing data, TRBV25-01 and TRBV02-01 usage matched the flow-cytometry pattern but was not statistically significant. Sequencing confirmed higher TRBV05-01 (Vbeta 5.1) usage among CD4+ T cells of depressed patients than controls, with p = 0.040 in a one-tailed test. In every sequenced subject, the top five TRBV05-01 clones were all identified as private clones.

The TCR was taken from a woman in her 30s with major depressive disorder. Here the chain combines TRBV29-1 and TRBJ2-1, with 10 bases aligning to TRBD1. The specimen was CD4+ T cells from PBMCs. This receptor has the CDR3 CSVGTGGNIIGQFF. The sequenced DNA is TGCAGCGTTGGGACAGGGGGAAATATTATTGGGCAGTTCTTC.